The sequence of this TCR beta chain was determined in a study of control samples from healthy donors and cancer patients. Profiling relied on immunoSEQ multiplex PCR, and the TCRdb table lists in-frame clones only, not all of them. The sample has some 410,000 clones; 90% are singletons. Germline CDR1 SGHRS, CDR2 YFSETQ. V lost 6 bases to trimming and J lost 2 bases; unmatched junction nucleotides: 6. The CDR3 totals 14 residues. The sample taken for sequencing was PBMCs. The sequence came from a man between 40 and 49 years old with head and neck cancer. The chain employs TRBV5-1 and TRBJ2-3; 7 positions agree with TRBD2. This chain's CDR3 is CASNKGDYTDTQYF. The CDR3, as DNA: TGCGCCAGCAACAAAGGGGACTACACAGATACGCAGTATTTT. The full variable domain, in which reference TRBV5-1 and TRBJ2-3 provide the parts outside the CDR3, is KAGVTQTPRYLIKTRGQQVTLSCSPISGHRSVSWYQQTPGQGLQFLFEYFSETQRNKGNFPGRFSGRQFSNSRSEMNVSTLELGDSALYLCASNKGDYTDTQYFGPGTRLTVL.